The 16 T cell receptor beta chains given below trace back to one sample, sequenced in a study of CD4 T cells in relation to SARS-CoV-2 and coronaviruses. The unexposed donors gave CD4+ T cells in about 2010-2019, prior to COVID-19. CD4+ T cells were isolated from the cells after more than nine days of culture. Their target antigens are unknown. Generated by immunoSEQ multiplex PCR, the TCRdb table keeps only in-frame clones and is missing some. The repertoire holds around 20,000 clones, with 75% to 85% as singletons. Material: CD4+ T cells from PBMCs, cultured in vitro. The receptors shown here come from a human donor in good health.

The chain joins TRBV9 to TRBJ1-4; perhaps TRBD1 as D (6 bases). The CDR3 contains 16 residues. Germline V gene lookup returns CDR1 SGDLS and CDR2 YYNGEE. V was trimmed by 3 bases and J by 6 bases, leaving 18 bases between them. CDR3 DNA sequence: TGTGCCAGCAGCGCACCGGGAGGGGGGCTTTATGAAAAACTGTTTTTT. Translation: CASSAPGGGLYEKLFF.

The V gene is TRBV5-1, the J gene TRBJ2-7; 16 bases fit TRBD2. Germline CDR1 SGHRS, CDR2 YFSETQ. V was clipped by 3 bases and J by 5 bases; unmatched bases: 5. The CDR3 has 16 residues. The CDR3 loop is CASSWGLAGGNDEQYF. As DNA, the CDR3 is TGCGCCAGCAGCTGGGGACTAGCGGGAGGGAACGACGAGCAGTACTTC.

The chain links TRBV7-2 to TRBJ2-1; D tentatively fits TRBD1 or TRBD2 (5 bases each). The V gene's germline CDR1 is SGHTA and CDR2 FQGNSA. The V gene lost 3 bases and the J gene lost 7 bases, with 13 bases spanning the gap. The CDR3 is 14 residues long. This CDR3 is CASSFPGAVNEQFF. The DNA for the CDR3 is TGTGCCAGCAGCTTCCCCGGGGCGGTTAATGAGCAGTTCTTC.

The V and J genes are TRBV4-1 and TRBJ1-4; D perhaps matches TRBD1 (5 bases). CDR1 is MGHRA, CDR2 YSYEKL, per germline. V shed 3 bases and J shed 4 bases, with 12 bases lying between them. The CDR3 has 15 amino acids. The CDR3 loop reads CASSQTGTYNEKLFF. The DNA of the CDR3 is TGCGCCAGCAGCCAGACCGGGACCTATAATGAAAAACTGTTTTTT.

The chain recombines TRBV6-1 with TRBJ1-4; 9 bases are shared with TRBD1. Germline V gene lookup returns CDR1 MNHNS and CDR2 SASEGT. CDR3 length equals 14 residues. The V segment lost 1 base and the J segment 7 bases; nucleotides outside the gene matches: 1. The CDR3 loop is CASSEVTGGEKLFF. The CDR3 nucleotides read TGTGCCAGCAGTGAAGTGACAGGGGGTGAAAAACTGTTTTTT.

In its sample, this clone was seen a few times. The chain is built from TRBV24-1 and TRBJ2-7; 10 nucleotides line up with TRBD2. The CDR3 spans 18 residues. V shed 6 bases, J shed 4 bases, and the junction held 17 bases outside the gene matches. Germline V CDR1 and CDR2: KGHDR, SFDVKD. The CDR3 region has the DNA TGTGCCACCAGTCGCCTCGGGACAGAACCTAGCGGGAGATACGAGCAGTACTTC. It translates to CATSRLGTEPSGRYEQYF.

This chain links TRBV6-5 with TRBJ2-3, with D possibly TRBD2 on 5 matching bases. CDR1 MNHEY and CDR2 SVGAGI come from the germline V gene. The CDR3 has 15 amino acids. The V gene lost 3 bases and the J gene lost 0 bases, with 10 bases spanning the gap. The CDR3 sequence: CASSYRGLSTDTQYF. The CDR3 DNA is TGTGCCAGCAGTTATCGGGGTCTTAGCACAGATACGCAGTATTTT.

V gene TRBV4-2 combines with J gene TRBJ2-1, with a possible D match to TRBD2 (5 bases). Looked up from germline, CDR1 is LGHNA and CDR2 is YNFKEQ. V was pared by 1 base and J by 5 bases, with 12 bases between. The CDR3 covers 15 residues. CDR3 coding DNA: TGTGCCAGCAGCCAAGGGTTGTCTAGCAACAATGAGCAGTTCTTC. This encodes CASSQGLSSNNEQFF.

This clone was seen more than once but under ten times. The rearrangement links TRBV7-8 to TRBJ1-5, with D possibly matching TRBD1 (6 bases). The germline CDR1 and CDR2 sequences are SGHVS and FQNEAQ. Trimming took off 4 bases at V and 7 bases at J, with 14 bases between the two ends. This CDR3 has 14 residues. This chain's CDR3 is CASSSRDNRQPQHF. The CDR3 DNA is TGTGCCAGCAGCTCCCGGGACAACCGACAGCCCCAGCATTTT.

CDR3 bases: TGTGCCAGTCGGGGGATCGAAACCGGGACCCGGATCCTAAACTACGAGCAGTACTTC. Amino acid sequence: CASRGIETGTRILNYEQYF. The V call is TRBV21-1, the J call TRBJ2-7; the DNA was not used to check the table's D call, TRBD2. TRBV21-1 is marked as a pseudogene. CDR3 length: 19 amino acids.

V gene TRBV5-1 combines with J gene TRBJ2-3, with 7 positions matching TRBD1. The CDR3 totals 14 residues. The J segment lost 6 bases and the V segment lost 6 bases, leaving 10 bases of the junction unmatched. CDR1 and CDR2 from the germline V gene are SGHRS and YFSETQ. The CDR3 loop reads CASIKGTAPDTQYF. CDR3 nucleotide sequence: TGCGCCAGCATAAAAGGGACAGCCCCCGATACGCAGTATTTT.

The chain joins TRBV9 to TRBJ1-1; D is uncertain. From germline, CDR1 is SGDLS and CDR2 YYNGEE. Trimming shortened V by 3 bases and J by 1 base, and 16 bases separated the two germline ends. The CDR3 is made up of 16 amino acids. Here the CDR3 reads CASSARFGASNTEAFF. CDR3 nucleotides: TGTGCCAGCAGCGCCCGGTTCGGAGCTTCGAACACTGAAGCTTTCTTT.

V gene TRBV6-4 combines with J gene TRBJ2-3; D remains ambiguous. This CDR3 is built from 13 residues. Germline V gives CDR1 MRHNA, CDR2 SNTAGT. Deletions cut 2 bases from V and 2 bases from J, with 5 bases between. The CDR3 region is CASSDATTDTQYF. CDR3 DNA: TGTGCCAGCAGTGACGCAACCACAGATACGCAGTATTTT.

The chain combines TRBV6-5 with TRBJ2-7, with 8 bases that match TRBD2. V dropped 6 bases and J dropped 9; count of bases not matched to a gene: 10. The CDR3 extends over 13 amino acids. Germline V CDR1 and CDR2: MNHEY, SVGAGI. CDR3: CASSPSGGPWQYF. The CDR3 coding sequence is TGTGCCAGCAGCCCGTCGGGAGGGCCCTGGCAGTACTTC.

V is TRBV19 and J is TRBJ1-4; tentatively, D is TRBD1 (6 bases). Trimming stripped 5 bases from V and 8 bases from J, with 15 bases between. This CDR3 is 14 amino acids long. CDR1 is LNHDA and CDR2 is SQIVND in the germline V gene (reference sequence). The CDR3 spells CASSVRGDSEKLFF. DNA for the CDR3: TGTGCCAGTAGTGTCAGGGGCGACTCGGAAAAACTGTTTTTT.

The chain recombines TRBV6-1 with TRBJ2-6, with TRBD2 identical over 12 bases. The CDR3 length is 21 residues. With V trimmed by 2 bases and J by 0 bases, 11 bases remained unmatched. Germline V gives CDR1 MNHNS, CDR2 SASEGT. CDR3 sequence reads: CASSEPHALAGGISGANVLTF. CDR3 sequence (DNA): TGTGCCAGCAGTGAACCGCACGCCCTAGCGGGAGGGATCTCTGGGGCCAACGTCCTGACTTTC.